One and the same sample provided the 2 T cell receptor beta chains below, sequenced in a study of blood T cell repertoires in COVID-19. Data came from immunoSEQ multiplex PCR; TCRdb stores just in-frame clones and leaves some out. The sample has about 160,000 clones, approximately 82% seen once. The sequenced sample was peripheral blood. Source of these receptors: a woman aged 35 to 49 with COVID-19, enrolled during active disease.

Note on this clone: One junction end does not reproduce the germline sequence, and a read error may be involved. The chain uses TRBV5-8 and TRBJ1-5; D unclear. Germline CDR1 and CDR2: SGHTS and YDEGEE. The CDR3 length is 12 residues. The CDR3 region is CVSSPRGQPQHF. The CDR3 region has the DNA TGTGTCAGCAGCCCACGGGGTCAGCCCCAGCATTTT.

The chain is built from TRBV30 and TRBJ2-7; D is perhaps TRBD2 (5 bases). The CDR3 extends over 13 amino acids. The germline V and J ends were trimmed by 4 bases and 0 bases, with 10 bases remaining between them. Germline CDR1 reads GTSNPN; CDR2 reads SVGIG (reference sequence). CDR3 nucleotides: TGTGCCTGGACGTGGGAGTCCTCCTACGAGCAGTACTTC. The encoded protein is CAWTWESSYEQYF. The complete variable domain, with remaining parts taken from reference TRBV30 and TRBJ2-7, reads SQTIHQWPATLVQPVGSPLSLECTVEGTSNPNLYWYRQAAGRGLQLLFYSVGIGQISSEVPQNLSASRPQDRQFILSSKKLLLSDSGFYLCAWTWESSYEQYFGPGTRLTVT.